The rows below give T cell receptor beta chains drawn from one sample of a study of radiotherapy plus CTLA-4 blockade in lung cancer. Using immunoSEQ multiplex PCR, the repertoire was profiled, and TCRdb retains in-frame clones only, with some absent. The sample lists 85,000 to 100,000 clones, more than 85% seen once, with 16% in the top ten. Sample: peripheral blood, taken from a patient treated with radiotherapy plus ipilimumab. The receptors originated from a human donor with non-small cell lung cancer that progressed on radiotherapy plus ipilimumab. Each CDR3 is given with its conserved first and last residue. D genes are given only for firm matches. For some rows the clone size is stated as once, few or many, or as a class when expanded; others skip it.

CDR3 protein: CASSLTSGGVNEQFF
CDR3 DNA: TGTGCCAGCAGCTTGACTAGCGGGGGGGTCAATGAGCAGTTCTTC
D gene: TRBD2
J gene: TRBJ2-1
V gene: TRBV7-9
clone size: -

CDR3 protein: CATSREETQYF
CDR3 DNA: TGTGCCACCAGCAGAGAAGAGACCCAGTACTTC
D gene: -
J gene: TRBJ2-5
V gene: TRBV15
clone size: -

CDR3 protein: CASSLRVGLVEKLFF
CDR3 DNA: TGTGCCAGCAGCTTACGAGTGGGGCTCGTTGAAAAACTGTTTTTT
D gene: -
J gene: TRBJ1-4
V gene: TRBV7-9
clone size: -

CDR3 protein: CASSMIRGKFEPQHF
CDR3 DNA: TGTGCCAGTAGTATGATCAGGGGGAAGTTTGAGCCCCAGCATTTT
D gene: TRBD1
J gene: TRBJ1-5
V gene: TRBV19
clone size: few

CDR3 protein: CASSFGFGFNTEAFF
CDR3 DNA: TGTGCCAGCAGCTTTGGCTTTGGGTTCAACACTGAAGCTTTCTTT
D gene: -
J gene: TRBJ1-1
V gene: TRBV5-6
clone size: -

CDR3 protein: CASSSQGAVTGELFF
CDR3 DNA: TGTGCCAGCAGTTCACAGGGGGCAGTGACCGGGGAGCTGTTTTTT
D gene: TRBD1
J gene: TRBJ2-2
V gene: TRBV6-1
clone size: -

CDR3 protein: CASSDQGGLRDFNYGYTF
CDR3 DNA: TGTGCCAGTAGTGATCAGGGTGGGTTACGGGATTTCAACTATGGCTACACCTTC
D gene: -
J gene: TRBJ1-2
V gene: TRBV19
clone size: -

CDR3 protein: CASSEGPQDWQFF
CDR3 DNA: TGTGCCAGCAGTGAAGGCCCTCAAGATTGGCAGTTCTTC
D gene: -
J gene: TRBJ2-1
V gene: TRBV2
clone size: -

CDR3 protein: CASSPGQGLGTEAFF
CDR3 DNA: TGTGCCAGCTCACCGGGACAGGGTCTGGGCACTGAAGCTTTCTTT
D gene: TRBD1
J gene: TRBJ1-1
V gene: TRBV18
clone size: once

CDR3 protein: CSVPSAGAGTEAFF
CDR3 DNA: TGCAGCGTACCGTCGGCAGGGGCGGGCACTGAAGCTTTCTTT
D gene: -
J gene: TRBJ1-1
V gene: TRBV29-1
clone size: -

CDR3 protein: CASSRGNYGYTF
CDR3 DNA: TGTGCCAGCAGTAGGGGTAACTATGGCTACACCTTC
D gene: -
J gene: TRBJ1-2
V gene: TRBV28
clone size: -

CDR3 protein: CASSYRRAEEFF
CDR3 DNA: TGTGCCAGCAGTTACAGGAGGGCCGAGGAGTTCTTC
D gene: -
J gene: TRBJ2-1
V gene: TRBV6-6
clone size: -

CDR3 protein: CASSGGVAGELFF
CDR3 DNA: TGTGCCAGCAGCGGGGGGGTAGCCGGGGAGCTGTTTTTT
D gene: TRBD2
J gene: TRBJ2-2
V gene: TRBV6-1
clone size: once

CDR3 protein: CASSPLVGLGQPQHF
CDR3 DNA: TGTGCCAGCTCACCACTCGTTGGGTTGGGTCAGCCCCAGCATTTT
D gene: -
J gene: TRBJ1-5
V gene: TRBV18
clone size: -

CDR3 protein: CASSLLSYEQYF
CDR3 DNA: TGTGCCAGCAGCCTGCTCTCCTACGAGCAGTACTTC
D gene: -
J gene: TRBJ2-7
V gene: TRBV5-6
clone size: -

CDR3 protein: CASSSQTASGGEQYF
CDR3 DNA: TGTGCCAGCAGCTCCCAAACAGCTAGCGGGGGCGAGCAGTACTTC
D gene: TRBD2
J gene: TRBJ2-7
V gene: TRBV7-2
clone size: once

CDR3 protein: CASSPWTGGNEQFF
CDR3 DNA: TGTGCCAGCAGCCCGTGGACAGGGGGCAATGAGCAGTTCTTC
D gene: TRBD1
J gene: TRBJ2-1
V gene: TRBV7-8
clone size: -

CDR3 protein: CASSLGQGSNYGYTF
CDR3 DNA: TGTGCCAGCAGTTTGGGGCAGGGCTCCAACTATGGCTACACCTTC
D gene: -
J gene: TRBJ1-2
V gene: TRBV28
clone size: -

CDR3 protein: CASSATQGAVYGYTF
CDR3 DNA: TGTGCCAGCAGCGCCACACAGGGGGCGGTCTATGGCTACACCTTC
D gene: TRBD1
J gene: TRBJ1-2
V gene: TRBV7-2
clone size: -

CDR3 protein: CASSVAAGGGPYGYTF
CDR3 DNA: TGTGCCAGCAGCGTAGCCGCGGGGGGGGGACCCTATGGCTACACCTTC
D gene: -
J gene: TRBJ1-2
V gene: TRBV9
clone size: -

CDR3 protein: CASRSRGQNTEAFF
CDR3 DNA: TGCGCCAGCCGAAGCAGGGGGCAGAACACTGAAGCTTTCTTT
D gene: TRBD1
J gene: TRBJ1-1
V gene: TRBV5-1
clone size: -

CDR3 protein: CASSSGQGFAGELFF
CDR3 DNA: TGCGCCAGCAGCTCGGGACAGGGGTTCGCCGGGGAGCTGTTTTTT
D gene: TRBD1
J gene: TRBJ2-2
V gene: TRBV4-3
clone size: -

CDR3 protein: CASSQFSYTDTQYF
CDR3 DNA: TGCGCCAGCAGCCAATTTAGCTACACAGATACGCAGTATTTT
D gene: -
J gene: TRBJ2-3
V gene: TRBV4-1
clone size: -

CDR3 protein: CASSELYGGSVEQYF
CDR3 DNA: TGTGCCAGCAGTGAGCTCTACGGAGGGTCGGTCGAGCAGTACTTC
D gene: -
J gene: TRBJ2-7
V gene: TRBV2
clone size: -

CDR3 protein: CASSLTGRVGEKLFF
CDR3 DNA: TGCGCCAGCAGCTTGACGGGACGAGTCGGGGAAAAACTGTTTTTT
D gene: -
J gene: TRBJ1-4
V gene: TRBV5-1
clone size: -

CDR3 protein: CASGGFTGDNEQFF
CDR3 DNA: TGTGCCAGCGGGGGATTTACAGGGGACAATGAGCAGTTCTTC
D gene: TRBD1
J gene: TRBJ2-1
V gene: TRBV9
clone size: -

CDR3 protein: CASSLTRTYEQYF
CDR3 DNA: TGTGCCAGCAGCTTGACGCGAACCTACGAGCAGTACTTC
D gene: -
J gene: TRBJ2-7
V gene: TRBV5-6
clone size: -

CDR3 protein: CASSQDGLRGETQYF
CDR3 DNA: TGCGCCAGCAGCCAAGATGGACTCAGGGGAGAGACCCAGTACTTC
D gene: -
J gene: TRBJ2-5
V gene: TRBV4-1
clone size: -

CDR3 protein: CASSLEREGPDTQYF
CDR3 DNA: TGTGCCAGCAGCTTGGAGCGGGAGGGCCCGGATACGCAGTATTTT
D gene: TRBD2
J gene: TRBJ2-3
V gene: TRBV5-6
clone size: -

CDR3 protein: CASSSGSYEQYF
CDR3 DNA: TGTGCCAGCAGCTCTGGCTCCTACGAGCAGTACTTC
D gene: -
J gene: TRBJ2-7
V gene: TRBV5-6
clone size: -

CDR3 protein: CASTWDSQRDSGNTIYF
CDR3 DNA: TGTGCCAGCACCTGGGACAGCCAAAGAGACTCTGGAAACACCATATATTTT
D gene: TRBD1
J gene: TRBJ1-3
V gene: TRBV5-6
clone size: -

CDR3 protein: CASSIGTGANNEQFF
CDR3 DNA: TGTGCCAGTAGTATCGGGACAGGGGCCAACAATGAGCAGTTCTTC
D gene: TRBD1
J gene: TRBJ2-1
V gene: TRBV19
clone size: few

CDR3 protein: CASRQGRSGYGYTF
CDR3 DNA: TGTGCCAGCAGACAGGGGCGGTCGGGGTATGGCTACACCTTC
D gene: TRBD1
J gene: TRBJ1-2
V gene: TRBV27
clone size: -

CDR3 protein: CASRSGALNTEAFF
CDR3 DNA: TGTGCCAGCAGATCGGGGGCTTTGAACACTGAAGCTTTCTTT
D gene: -
J gene: TRBJ1-1
V gene: TRBV7-8
clone size: once

CDR3 protein: CSVGDSLGTGELFF
CDR3 DNA: TGCAGCGTTGGGGACTCACTGGGGACCGGGGAGCTGTTTTTT
D gene: -
J gene: TRBJ2-2
V gene: TRBV29-1
clone size: -

CDR3 protein: CASSLSPGVQLNEKLFF
CDR3 DNA: TGTGCCAGCTCACTTAGTCCAGGGGTCCAGCTTAATGAAAAACTGTTTTTT
D gene: -
J gene: TRBJ1-4
V gene: TRBV18
clone size: -

CDR3 protein: CASSQGYVQYF
CDR3 DNA: TGTGCCAGCAGCCAAGGGTACGTGCAGTACTTC
D gene: -
J gene: TRBJ2-7
V gene: TRBV25-1
clone size: -

CDR3 protein: CASSEVGGGPYEQYF
CDR3 DNA: TGTGCCAGCAGTGAAGTCGGGGGAGGGCCGTACGAGCAGTACTTC
D gene: TRBD2
J gene: TRBJ2-7
V gene: TRBV6-1
clone size: -

CDR3 protein: CASSQETGGSGNQPQHF
CDR3 DNA: TGTGCCAGCAGCCAGGAGACAGGGGGCTCTGGCAATCAGCCCCAGCATTTT
D gene: TRBD1
J gene: TRBJ1-5
V gene: TRBV4-2
clone size: -

CDR3 protein: CASSFGTDTQYF
CDR3 DNA: TGTGCCAGCAGCTTCGGCACAGATACGCAGTATTTT
D gene: -
J gene: TRBJ2-3
V gene: TRBV7-2
clone size: -

CDR3 protein: CASTPGGGSNEKLFF
CDR3 DNA: TGTGCCAGCACGCCAGGGGGCGGGTCTAATGAAAAACTGTTTTTT
D gene: TRBD1
J gene: TRBJ1-4
V gene: TRBV6-6
clone size: -

CDR3 protein: CASSLTGKYNEQFF
CDR3 DNA: TGTGCCAGCAGCTTAACCGGGAAATACAATGAGCAGTTCTTC
D gene: -
J gene: TRBJ2-1
V gene: TRBV9
clone size: -

CDR3 protein: CASSPYGYNSPLHF
CDR3 DNA: TGTGCCAGCAGTCCCTACGGCTATAATTCACCCCTCCACTTT
D gene: -
J gene: TRBJ1-6
V gene: TRBV11-2
clone size: -

CDR3 protein: CASSQQGLNEQFF
CDR3 DNA: TGTGCCAGCAGCCAACAAGGGCTCAATGAGCAGTTCTTC
D gene: -
J gene: TRBJ2-1
V gene: TRBV7-9
clone size: few

CDR3 protein: CASSFAGGRADTQYF
CDR3 DNA: TGTGCCAGCAGCTTTGCGGGGGGCCGGGCAGATACGCAGTATTTT
D gene: TRBD2
J gene: TRBJ2-3
V gene: TRBV7-3
clone size: -

CDR3 protein: CASRVTGDQQYF
CDR3 DNA: TGTGCCAGCAGGGTCACCGGGGATCAGCAGTACTTC
D gene: -
J gene: TRBJ2-7
V gene: TRBV6-6
clone size: -

CDR3 protein: CAISDWEGRGYQETQYF
CDR3 DNA: TGTGCCATCAGTGATTGGGAGGGGCGGGGGTACCAAGAGACCCAGTACTTC
D gene: TRBD2
J gene: TRBJ2-5
V gene: TRBV10-3
clone size: -

CDR3 protein: CASSSGLAEQFF
CDR3 DNA: TGTGCCAGCAGCTCAGGACTAGCTGAGCAGTTCTTC
D gene: TRBD2
J gene: TRBJ2-1
V gene: TRBV11-3
clone size: -

CDR3 protein: CASSQSRTINEQFF
CDR3 DNA: TGTGCCAGCAGCCAATCGAGAACGATCAATGAGCAGTTCTTC
D gene: -
J gene: TRBJ2-1
V gene: TRBV16
clone size: -

CDR3 protein: CASSPSSGRQYEQYF
CDR3 DNA: TGTGCCAGCTCACCCTCTAGCGGGAGGCAGTACGAGCAGTACTTC
D gene: TRBD2
J gene: TRBJ2-7
V gene: TRBV18
clone size: -

CDR3 protein: CASSLVDRVWFF
CDR3 DNA: TGCGCCAGCAGCTTGGTTGACAGGGTGTGGTTCTTC
D gene: TRBD1
J gene: TRBJ2-1
V gene: TRBV5-1
clone size: -